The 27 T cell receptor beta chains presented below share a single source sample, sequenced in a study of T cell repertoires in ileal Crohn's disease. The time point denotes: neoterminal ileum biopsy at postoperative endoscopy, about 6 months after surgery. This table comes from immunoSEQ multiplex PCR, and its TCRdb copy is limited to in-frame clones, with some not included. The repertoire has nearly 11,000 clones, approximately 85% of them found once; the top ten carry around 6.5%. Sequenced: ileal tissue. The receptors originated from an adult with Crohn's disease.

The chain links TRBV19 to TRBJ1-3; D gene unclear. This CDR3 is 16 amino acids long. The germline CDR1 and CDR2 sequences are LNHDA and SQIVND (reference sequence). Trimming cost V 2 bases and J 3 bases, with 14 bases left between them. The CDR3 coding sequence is TGTGCCAGTAGTATAAGGAGGGCCACGGGTGGAAACACCATATATTTT. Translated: CASSIRRATGGNTIYF.

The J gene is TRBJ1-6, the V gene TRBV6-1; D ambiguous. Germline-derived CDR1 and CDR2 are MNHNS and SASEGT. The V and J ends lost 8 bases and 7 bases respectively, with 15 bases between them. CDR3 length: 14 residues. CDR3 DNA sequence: TGTGCCAGCTGGTTAGAGCGGGGAAATTCACCCCTCCACTTT. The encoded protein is CASWLERGNSPLHF.

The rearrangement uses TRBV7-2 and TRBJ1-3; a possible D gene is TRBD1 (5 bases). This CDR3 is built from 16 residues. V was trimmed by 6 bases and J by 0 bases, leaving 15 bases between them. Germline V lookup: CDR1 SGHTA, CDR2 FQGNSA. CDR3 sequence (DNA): TGTGCCAGCAGTAAAATCGGGGGACTCTCTGGAAACACCATATATTTT. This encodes CASSKIGGLSGNTIYF.

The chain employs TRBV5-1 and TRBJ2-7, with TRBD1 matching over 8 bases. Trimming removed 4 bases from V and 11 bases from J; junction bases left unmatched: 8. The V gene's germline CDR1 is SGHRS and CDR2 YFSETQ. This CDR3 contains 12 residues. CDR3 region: CASSPGGPEKYF. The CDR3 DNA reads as TGCGCCAGCAGCCCAGGGGGCCCAGAGAAGTACTTC. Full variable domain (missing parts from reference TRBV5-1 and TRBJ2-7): KAGVTQTPRYLIKTRGQQVTLSCSPISGHRSVSWYQQTPGQGLQFLFEYFSETQRNKGNFPGRFSGRQFSNSRSEMNVSTLELGDSALYLCASSPGGPEKYFGPGTRLTVT.

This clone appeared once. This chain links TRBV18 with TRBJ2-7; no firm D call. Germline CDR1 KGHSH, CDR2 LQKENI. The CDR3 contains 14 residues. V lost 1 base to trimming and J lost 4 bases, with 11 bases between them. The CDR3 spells CASSPLKDTYEQYF. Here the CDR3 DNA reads TGTGCCAGCTCACCACTGAAAGATACTTACGAGCAGTACTTC.

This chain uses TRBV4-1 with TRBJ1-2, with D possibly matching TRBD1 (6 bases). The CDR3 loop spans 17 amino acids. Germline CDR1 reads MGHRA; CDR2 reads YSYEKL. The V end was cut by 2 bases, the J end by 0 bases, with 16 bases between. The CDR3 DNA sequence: TGCGCCAGCAGCCAACTAAAGGCGCCAGGGGCTAACTATGGCTACACCTTC. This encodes CASSQLKAPGANYGYTF.

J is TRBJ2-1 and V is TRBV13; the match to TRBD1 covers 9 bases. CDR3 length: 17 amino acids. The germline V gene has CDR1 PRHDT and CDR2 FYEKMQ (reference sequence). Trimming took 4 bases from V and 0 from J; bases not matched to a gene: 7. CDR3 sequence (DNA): TGTGCCAGCAGCTCCGGGACAGGGTCCGCCTCCTACAATGAGCAGTTCTTC. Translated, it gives CASSSGTGSASYNEQFF.

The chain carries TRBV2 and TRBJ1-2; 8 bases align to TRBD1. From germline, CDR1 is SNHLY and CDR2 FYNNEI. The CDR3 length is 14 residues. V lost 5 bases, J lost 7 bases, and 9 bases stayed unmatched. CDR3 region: CASSKPTGGPGYTF. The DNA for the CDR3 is TGTGCCAGCAGTAAACCTACAGGGGGACCTGGCTACACCTTC.

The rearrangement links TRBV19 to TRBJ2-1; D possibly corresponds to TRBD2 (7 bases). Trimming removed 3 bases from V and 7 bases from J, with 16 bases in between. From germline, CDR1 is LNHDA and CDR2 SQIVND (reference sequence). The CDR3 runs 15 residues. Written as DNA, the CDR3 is TGTGCCAGTAGTATTGGGAGGGGGGGCCGAAATGAGCAGTTCTTC. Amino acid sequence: CASSIGRGGRNEQFF.

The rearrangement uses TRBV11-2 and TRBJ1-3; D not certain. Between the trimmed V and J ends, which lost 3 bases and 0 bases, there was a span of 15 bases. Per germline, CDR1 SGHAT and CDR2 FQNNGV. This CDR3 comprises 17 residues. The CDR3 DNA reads TGTGCCAGCAGCTTCTCCGACCGGGGTAGCTCTGGAAACACCATATATTTT. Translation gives CASSFSDRGSSGNTIYF.

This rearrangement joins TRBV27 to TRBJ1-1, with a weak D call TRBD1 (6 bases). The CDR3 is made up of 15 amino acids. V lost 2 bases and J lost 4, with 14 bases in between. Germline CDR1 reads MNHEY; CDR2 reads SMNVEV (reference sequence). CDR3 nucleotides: TGTGCCAGCAGTTTAAAGCCACAGGGAGTCACTGAAGCTTTCTTT. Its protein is CASSLKPQGVTEAFF.

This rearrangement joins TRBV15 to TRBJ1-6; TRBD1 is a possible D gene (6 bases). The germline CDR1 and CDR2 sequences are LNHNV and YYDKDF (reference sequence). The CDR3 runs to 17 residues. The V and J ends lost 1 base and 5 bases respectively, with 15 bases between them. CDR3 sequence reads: CATSRALGQNNNSPLHF. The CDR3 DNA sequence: TGTGCCACCAGCAGAGCGCTCGGACAGAACAATAATTCACCCCTCCACTTT.

The CDR3 bases are TGTGCCAGCAGAGCCGGAACAGGGGCGTTCTACGAGCAGTACTTC. Its protein product is CASRAGTGAFYEQYF. The rearrangement uses TRBV7-2 and TRBJ2-7; 7 bases map to TRBD1. The germline V gene has CDR1 SGHTA and CDR2 FQGNSA. After removal of 6 bases from V and 3 bases from J, the junction contained 11 bases not matched to a gene. This CDR3 is 15 amino acids long.

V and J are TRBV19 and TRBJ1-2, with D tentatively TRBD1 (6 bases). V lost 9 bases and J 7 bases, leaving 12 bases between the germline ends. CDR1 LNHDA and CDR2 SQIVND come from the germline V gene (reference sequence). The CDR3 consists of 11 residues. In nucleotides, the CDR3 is TGTGCCAGCACACAGGGAACTGGCTACACCTTC. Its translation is CASTQGTGYTF.

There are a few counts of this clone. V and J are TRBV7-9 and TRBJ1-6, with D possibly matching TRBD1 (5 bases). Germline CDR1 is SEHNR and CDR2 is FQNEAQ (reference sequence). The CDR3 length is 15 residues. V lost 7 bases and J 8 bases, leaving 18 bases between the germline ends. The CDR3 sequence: CASTSGGHGYSPLHF. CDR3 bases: TGTGCCAGCACCTCGGGGGGTCATGGTTATTCACCCCTCCACTTT.

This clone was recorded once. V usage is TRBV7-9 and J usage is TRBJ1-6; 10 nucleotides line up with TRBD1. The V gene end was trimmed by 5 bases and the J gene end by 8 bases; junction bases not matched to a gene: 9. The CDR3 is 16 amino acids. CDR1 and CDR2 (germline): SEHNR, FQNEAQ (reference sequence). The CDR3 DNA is TGTGCCAGCAGCCCGGGGATTGGGACAGGGGATTCACCCCTCCACTTT. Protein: CASSPGIGTGDSPLHF.

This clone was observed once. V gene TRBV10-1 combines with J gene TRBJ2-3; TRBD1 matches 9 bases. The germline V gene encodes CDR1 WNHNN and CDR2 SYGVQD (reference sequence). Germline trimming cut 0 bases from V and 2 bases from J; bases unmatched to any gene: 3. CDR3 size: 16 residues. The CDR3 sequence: CASSESDRGLTDTQYF. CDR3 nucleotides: TGCGCCAGCAGTGAGTCGGACAGGGGTCTCACAGATACGCAGTATTTT.

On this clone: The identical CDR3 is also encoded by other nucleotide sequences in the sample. The CDR3 sequence: CASSGSTIRQPQHF. The DNA of the CDR3 is TGTGCCAGCAGTGGGAGTACGATCCGTCAGCCCCAGCATTTT. The genes are TRBV2 and TRBJ1-5; no clear D gene. This CDR3 has 14 residues. Germline V CDR1 and CDR2: SNHLY, FYNNEI. Trimming took off 4 bases at V and 6 bases at J, with 13 bases between the two ends.

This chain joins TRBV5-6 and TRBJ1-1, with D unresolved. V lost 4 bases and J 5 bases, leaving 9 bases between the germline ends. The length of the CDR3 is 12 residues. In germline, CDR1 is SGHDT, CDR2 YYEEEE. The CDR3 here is CASSPGRTEAFF. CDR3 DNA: TGTGCCAGCAGCCCCGGGAGGACTGAAGCTTTCTTT.

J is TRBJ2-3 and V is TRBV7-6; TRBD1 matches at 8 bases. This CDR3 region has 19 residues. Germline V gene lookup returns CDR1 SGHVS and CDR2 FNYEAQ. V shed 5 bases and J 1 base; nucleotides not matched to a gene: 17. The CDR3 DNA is TGTGCCAGCAGCCTAACTCACCCCGCGACAGGGGTCCGCACAGATACGCAGTATTTT. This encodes CASSLTHPATGVRTDTQYF.

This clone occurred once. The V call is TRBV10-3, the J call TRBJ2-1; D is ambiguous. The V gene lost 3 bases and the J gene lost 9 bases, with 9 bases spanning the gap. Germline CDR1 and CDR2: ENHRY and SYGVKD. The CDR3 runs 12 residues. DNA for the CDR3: TGTGCCATCAGTGACCCCCCGGGTGAGCAGTTCTTC. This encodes CAISDPPGEQFF.

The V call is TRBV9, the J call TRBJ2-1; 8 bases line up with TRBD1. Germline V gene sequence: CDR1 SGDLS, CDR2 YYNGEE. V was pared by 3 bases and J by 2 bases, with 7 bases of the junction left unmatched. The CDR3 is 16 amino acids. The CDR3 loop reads CASSGAGGRTYNEQFF. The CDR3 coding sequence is TGTGCCAGCAGCGGAGCAGGGGGCAGGACCTACAATGAGCAGTTCTTC.

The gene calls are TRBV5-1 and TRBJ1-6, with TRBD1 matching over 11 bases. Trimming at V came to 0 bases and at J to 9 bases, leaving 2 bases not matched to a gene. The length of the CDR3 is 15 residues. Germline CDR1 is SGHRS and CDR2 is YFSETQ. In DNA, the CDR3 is TGCGCCAGCAGCTTGGAGGGGACAGGGGGTTCACCCCTCCACTTT. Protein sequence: CASSLEGTGGSPLHF. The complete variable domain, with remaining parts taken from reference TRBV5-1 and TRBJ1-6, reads KAGVTQTPRYLIKTRGQQVTLSCSPISGHRSVSWYQQTPGQGLQFLFEYFSETQRNKGNFPGRFSGRQFSNSRSEMNVSTLELGDSALYLCASSLEGTGGSPLHFGNGTRLTVT.

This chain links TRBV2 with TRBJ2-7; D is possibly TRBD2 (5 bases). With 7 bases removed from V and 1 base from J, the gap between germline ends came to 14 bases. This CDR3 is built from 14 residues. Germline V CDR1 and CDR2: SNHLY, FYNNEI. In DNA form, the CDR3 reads TGTGCCAGCAAGAACGGGGAGTCGTCCTACGAGCAGTACTTC. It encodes CASKNGESSYEQYF.

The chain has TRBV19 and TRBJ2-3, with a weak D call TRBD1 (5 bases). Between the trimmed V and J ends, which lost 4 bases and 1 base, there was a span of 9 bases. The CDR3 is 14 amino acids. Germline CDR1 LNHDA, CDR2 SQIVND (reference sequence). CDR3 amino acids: CASSKVGGTDTQYF. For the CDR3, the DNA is TGTGCCAGTAGTAAAGTAGGGGGCACAGATACGCAGTATTTT.

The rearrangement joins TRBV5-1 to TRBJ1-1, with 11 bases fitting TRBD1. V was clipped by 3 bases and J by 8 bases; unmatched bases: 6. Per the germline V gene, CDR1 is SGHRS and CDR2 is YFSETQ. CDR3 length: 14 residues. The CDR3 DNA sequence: TGCGCCAGCAGCTGGAATAGGGACAGGGGGGAAGCTTTCTTT. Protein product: CASSWNRDRGEAFF.

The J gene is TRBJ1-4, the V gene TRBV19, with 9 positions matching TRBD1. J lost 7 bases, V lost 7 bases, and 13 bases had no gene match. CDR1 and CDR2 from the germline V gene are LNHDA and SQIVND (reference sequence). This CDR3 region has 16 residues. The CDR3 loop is CASIGGWGQGPEKLFF. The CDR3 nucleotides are TGTGCCAGTATTGGAGGTTGGGGACAGGGTCCTGAAAAACTGTTTTTT.